These T cell receptor beta chains were read from a single sample in a study of T cell responses to AZD1222 COVID-19 vaccine. Libraries were prepared by immunoSEQ multiplex PCR; TCRdb keeps only in-frame clonotypes and omits some of them. Altogether some 190,000 clones are present, 92% being singletons, with the ten largest covering approximately 1.9%. Sequences were derived from peripheral blood, sampled 28 days after the second AZD1222 dose. All receptors come from an adult who received the AZD1222 COVID-19 vaccine. CDR3s include the opening cysteine and the closing phenylalanine or tryptophan. The D gene is left open where the match is weak. Size tells how often a clone was seen (once, few, many) or the class of an expanded clone, and some rows leave it out.

>TRBD1|15|TRBJ2-1|TRBV24-1|few
CATSDLGQGANEQFF
TGTGCCACCAGTGATTTGGGTCAGGGGGCTAATGAGCAGTTCTTC
>.|13|TRBJ1-6|TRBV12-3/TRBV12-4|.
CASSFRGNSPLHF
TGTGCCAGCAGTTTTCGGGGGAATTCACCCCTCCACTTT
>TRBD2|15|TRBJ2-1|TRBV3-1/TRBV3-2|.
CASSQRASGANEQFF
TGTGCCAGCAGCCAACGGGCTAGCGGGGCCAATGAGCAGTTCTTC
>.|15|TRBJ2-7|TRBV7-3|.
CASSPQGAGTGEQYF
TGTGCCAGCAGCCCACAAGGAGCAGGGACGGGAGAGCAGTACTTC
>TRBD1|15|TRBJ1-2|TRBV4-3|few
CASSLGQGATYGYTF
TGCGCCAGCAGCCTGGGACAGGGGGCTACCTATGGCTACACCTTC
>TRBD2|15|TRBJ2-3|TRBV19|.
CASSTGTSGTDTQYF
TGTGCCAGTAGTACAGGGACTAGCGGCACAGATACGCAGTATTTT
>.|15|TRBJ2-7|TRBV6-5|.
CASSYSDGSSYEQYF
TGTGCCAGCAGTTACTCGGACGGTTCTTCCTACGAGCAGTACTTC
>TRBD1|15|TRBJ1-6|TRBV28|.
CASSPNPGGGSPLHF
TGTGCCAGCAGTCCAAATCCAGGGGGGGGGTCACCCCTCCACTTT
>.|12|TRBJ1-5|TRBV5-6|.
CASSFVGQPQHF
TGTGCCAGCAGCTTTGTTGGTCAGCCCCAGCATTTT
>.|21|TRBJ1-3|TRBV21-1|.
CASSKALYLLAGETSGNTIYF
TGTGCCAGCAGCAAAGCCCTTTACCTGTTGGCAGGGGAAACCTCTGGAAACACCATATATTTT
>TRBD1|13|TRBJ2-1|TRBV19|.
CASKDRGHNEQFF
TGTGCCAGTAAGGACAGGGGTCACAATGAGCAGTTCTTC
>TRBD2|13|TRBJ2-3|TRBV6-2/TRBV6-3|.
CASSSTGGDTQYF
TGTGCCAGCAGCTCCACGGGAGGAGATACGCAGTATTTT
>.|14|TRBJ2-2|TRBV10-1|.
CASSVGGDTGELFF
TGCGCCAGCAGTGTCGGGGGCGACACCGGGGAGCTGTTTTTT
>.|11|TRBJ2-5|TRBV2|.
CASNDSPTQYF
TGTGCCAGCAATGACAGTCCCACCCAGTACTTC
>.|15|TRBJ1-5|TRBV28|.
CASRGLMAGYQPQHF
TGTGCCAGCCGAGGGTTAATGGCAGGCTATCAGCCCCAGCATTTT
>.|16|TRBJ2-3|TRBV28|.
CASSSPDASRTDTQYF
TGTGCCAGCAGTTCCCCTGACGCGTCTCGCACAGATACGCAGTATTTT
>.|13|TRBJ2-5|TRBV18|once
CASSPLDIETQYF
TGTGCCAGCTCACCACTAGATATCGAGACCCAGTACTTC
>.|15|TRBJ1-3|TRBV5-1|medium-sized
CASSPTAYSGNTIYF
TGCGCCAGCAGCCCGACAGCTTACTCTGGAAACACCATATATTTT
>TRBD2|15|TRBJ2-1|TRBV2|.
CASTDRGGPSNEQFF
TGTGCCAGCACCGACCGGGGGGGGCCTTCCAATGAGCAGTTCTTC
>.|14|TRBJ2-2|TRBV5-4|.
CASSFDGNTGELFF
TGTGCCAGCAGCTTCGATGGGAACACCGGGGAGCTGTTTTTT
>TRBD2|16|TRBJ2-7|TRBV7-2|.
CASSLDGSGRPYEQYF
TGTGCCAGCAGCTTAGACGGTAGCGGGCGACCCTACGAGCAGTACTTC
>.|17|TRBJ2-3|TRBV11-3|.
CASSLDKGDSGTDTQYF
TGTGCCAGCAGCTTAGATAAGGGGGACAGCGGGACAGATACGCAGTATTTT
>TRBD1|17|TRBJ1-1|TRBV5-8|.
CASSLGAGGDMNTEAFF
TGTGCCAGCAGCTTGGGCGCAGGGGGGGATATGAACACTGAAGCTTTCTTT
>TRBD1|13|TRBJ2-5|TRBV2|.
CASRIQGGKTQYF
TGTGCCAGCAGAATACAGGGGGGAAAGACCCAGTACTTC
>.|14|TRBJ1-2|TRBV27|once
CASRAGGRMDGYTF
TGTGCCAGCAGGGCGGGGGGGCGGATGGATGGCTACACCTTC
>TRBD1|14|TRBJ1-2|TRBV9|.
CASSTGQGVEGYTF
TGTGCCAGCAGCACCGGACAGGGGGTGGAAGGCTACACCTTC
>TRBD1|15|TRBJ1-4|TRBV7-9|.
CASSDRQGGNEKLFF
TGTGCCAGCAGCGACCGACAGGGCGGGAATGAAAAACTGTTTTTT
>.|13|TRBJ2-3|TRBV18|.
CASSPEGGDTQYF
TGTGCCAGCTCACCTGAGGGTGGAGATACGCAGTATTTT
>.|15|TRBJ1-4|TRBV2|.
CASSDPGTRTEKLFF
TGTGCCAGCAGTGACCCCGGGACAAGGACTGAAAAACTGTTTTTT
>.|12|TRBJ1-1|TRBV7-2|.
CASSFGNTEAFF
TGTGCCAGCAGCTTCGGGAACACTGAAGCTTTCTTT
>.|15|TRBJ1-3|TRBV7-7|.
CASSPGPLSGNTIYF
TGTGCCAGCAGCCCGGGACCTCTCTCTGGAAACACCATATATTTT
>TRBD1|13|TRBJ1-1|TRBV30|.
CAWRRTGGTEAFF
TGTGCCTGGAGACGGACAGGCGGCACTGAAGCTTTCTTT
>.|16|TRBJ2-7|TRBV27|.
CASSTIGPEGLYEQYF
TGTGCCAGCAGTACAATCGGGCCCGAGGGACTGTACGAGCAGTACTTC
>.|13|TRBJ2-2|TRBV7-2|.
CASSSANTGELFF
TGTGCCAGCAGCTCTGCGAACACCGGGGAGCTGTTTTTT
>.|15|TRBJ1-6|TRBV2|.
CASSESGQGDSPLHF
TGTGCCAGCAGTGAATCGGGGCAGGGTGACTCACCCCTCCACTTT
>.|14|TRBJ2-3|TRBV29-1|.
CSVDRAGRTDTQYF
TGCAGCGTTGACCGCGCGGGAAGGACAGATACGCAGTATTTT
>.|14|TRBJ1-1|TRBV30|.
CALRVGVMNTEAFF
TGTGCCTTGAGGGTAGGGGTTATGAACACTGAAGCTTTCTTT
>.|13|TRBJ2-3|TRBV5-1|.
CASRVGLTDTQYF
TGCGCCAGCAGGGTGGGATTAACAGATACGCAGTATTTT
>.|14|TRBJ1-6|TRBV6-5|.
CASSYSKGGSALHF
TGTGCCAGCAGTTACTCGAAAGGGGGTTCGGCCCTCCACTTT
>TRBD1|15|TRBJ1-5|TRBV2|.
CASSNRQGGNQPQHF
TGTGCCAGCAGTAACCGACAGGGGGGCAATCAGCCCCAGCATTTT
>.|16|TRBJ1-1|TRBV7-2|.
CASSLAGTSRDTEAFF
TGTGCCAGCAGCTTAGCGGGGACTTCCAGAGACACTGAAGCTTTCTTT
>.|18|TRBJ1-3|TRBV11-2|.
CASSSRTLPSSSGNTIYF
TGTGCCAGCAGCTCGCGGACCCTTCCCTCGTCCTCTGGAAACACCATATATTTT
>.|14|TRBJ2-2|TRBV5-8|.
CASSAYRSTGELFF
TGTGCCAGCAGCGCCTATAGGAGCACCGGGGAGCTGTTTTTT
>TRBD1|17|TRBJ2-6|TRBV5-5|.
CASSLRQGVPGANVLTF
TGTGCCAGCAGCTTACGACAGGGTGTCCCTGGGGCCAACGTCCTGACTTTC
>.|16|TRBJ1-3|TRBV7-3|.
CASSLTVSRSGNTIYF
TGTGCCAGCAGCCTAACCGTCAGCCGCTCTGGAAACACCATATATTTT
>.|15|TRBJ2-7|TRBV5-1|.
CASSLARGARIEQYF
TGCGCCAGCAGCTTGGCCCGGGGGGCCCGGATCGAGCAGTACTTC
>.|15|TRBJ1-2|TRBV6-5|.
CASSRSNDRPYGYTF
TGTGCCAGCAGTCGCTCCAATGACAGGCCCTATGGCTACACCTTC